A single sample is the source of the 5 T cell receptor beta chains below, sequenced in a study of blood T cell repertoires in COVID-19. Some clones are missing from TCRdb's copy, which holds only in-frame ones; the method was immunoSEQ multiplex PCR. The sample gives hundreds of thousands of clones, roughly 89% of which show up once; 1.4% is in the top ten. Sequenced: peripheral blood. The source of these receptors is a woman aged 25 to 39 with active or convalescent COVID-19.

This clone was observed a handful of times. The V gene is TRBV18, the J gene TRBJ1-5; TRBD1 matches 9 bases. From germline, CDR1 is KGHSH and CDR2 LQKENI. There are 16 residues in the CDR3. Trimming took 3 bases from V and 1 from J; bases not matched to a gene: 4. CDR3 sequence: CASSPDRGQSNQPQHF. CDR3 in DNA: TGTGCCAGCTCACCGGACAGGGGTCAAAGCAATCAGCCCCAGCATTTT.

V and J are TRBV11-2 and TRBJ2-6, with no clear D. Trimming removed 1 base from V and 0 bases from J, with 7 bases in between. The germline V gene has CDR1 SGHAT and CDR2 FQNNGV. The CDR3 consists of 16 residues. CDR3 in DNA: TGTGCCAGCAGCTTAGGGCATACCTCTGGGGCCAACGTCCTGACTTTC. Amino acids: CASSLGHTSGANVLTF.

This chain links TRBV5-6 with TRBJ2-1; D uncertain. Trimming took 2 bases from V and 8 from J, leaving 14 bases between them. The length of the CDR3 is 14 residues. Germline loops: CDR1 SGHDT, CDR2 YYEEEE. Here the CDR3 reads CASSLGGFNDEQFF. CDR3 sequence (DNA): TGTGCCAGCAGCTTAGGCGGCTTCAACGATGAGCAGTTCTTC.

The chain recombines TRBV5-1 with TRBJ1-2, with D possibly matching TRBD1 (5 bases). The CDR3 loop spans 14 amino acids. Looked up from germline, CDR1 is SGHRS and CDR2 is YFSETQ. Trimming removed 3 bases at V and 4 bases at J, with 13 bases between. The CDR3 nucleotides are TGCGCCAGCAGCTCCATCAGGGAAGGCTATGGCTACACCTTC. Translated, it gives CASSSIREGYGYTF.

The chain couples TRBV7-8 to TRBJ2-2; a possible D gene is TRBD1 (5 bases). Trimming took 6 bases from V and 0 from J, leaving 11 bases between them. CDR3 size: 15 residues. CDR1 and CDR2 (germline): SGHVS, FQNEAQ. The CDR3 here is CASSPQTANTGELFF. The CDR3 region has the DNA TGTGCCAGCAGTCCACAGACAGCGAACACCGGGGAGCTGTTTTTT.